This TCR beta chain was documented in a study of T cell responses to AZD1222 COVID-19 vaccine. This clone has only one observation. The antigen is unknown. Data came from immunoSEQ multiplex PCR; TCRdb stores just in-frame clones and leaves some out. The profile shows roughly 200,000 clones, 91% of them singletons. Points from the study as a whole: There were vaccine-associated CD4 TCRs across spike, dominant at 160-218 and 743-854.

Trimming removed 1 base at V and 4 bases at J, with 18 bases between. The CDR3 sequence is 16 residues long. Germline V gene lookup returns CDR1 SGHNT and CDR2 YYREEE (reference sequence). The chain carries TRBV5-4 and TRBJ2-7; D perhaps matches TRBD1 (5 bases). This TCR was recovered from an adult who received the AZD1222 COVID-19 vaccine. Sequencing used peripheral blood, obtained 28 days after the second AZD1222 dose. The CDR3 loop is CASSLNTGSNPYEQYF. The DNA of the CDR3 is TGTGCCAGCAGCTTGAACACAGGAAGTAATCCATACGAGCAGTACTTC.